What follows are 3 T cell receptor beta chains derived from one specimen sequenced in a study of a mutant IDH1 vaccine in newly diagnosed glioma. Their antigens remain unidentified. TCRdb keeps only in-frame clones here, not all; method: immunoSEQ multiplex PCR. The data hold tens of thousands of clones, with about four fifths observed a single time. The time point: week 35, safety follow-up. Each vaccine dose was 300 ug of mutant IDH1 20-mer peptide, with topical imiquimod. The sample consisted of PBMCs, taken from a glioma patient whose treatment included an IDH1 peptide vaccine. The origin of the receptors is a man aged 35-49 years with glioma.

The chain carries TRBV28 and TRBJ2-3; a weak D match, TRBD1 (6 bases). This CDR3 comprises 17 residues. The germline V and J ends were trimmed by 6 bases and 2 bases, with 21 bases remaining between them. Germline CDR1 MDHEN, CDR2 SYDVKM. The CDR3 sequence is CASRPVRGWNFTDTQYF. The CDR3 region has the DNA TGTGCCAGCAGGCCCGTCAGGGGCTGGAATTTCACAGATACGCAGTATTTT.

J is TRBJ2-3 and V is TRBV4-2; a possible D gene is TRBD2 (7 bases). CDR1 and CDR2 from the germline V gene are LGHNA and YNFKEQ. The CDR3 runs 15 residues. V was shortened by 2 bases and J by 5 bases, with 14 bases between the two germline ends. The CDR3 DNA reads TGTGCCAGCAGCCAAACAGGGCCGGGAGGAGATACGCAGTATTTT. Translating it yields CASSQTGPGGDTQYF.

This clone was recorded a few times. The DNA of the CDR3 is TGTGCCAGCTTTACAGGGGGCGGTCAGCCCCAGCATTTT. Amino acids: CASFTGGGQPQHF. The chain links TRBV28 to TRBJ1-5, with 9 bases lining up with TRBD1. This CDR3 comprises 13 residues. Trimming cost V 8 bases and J 6 bases; bases outside gene matches: 5. Germline-derived CDR1 and CDR2 are MDHEN and SYDVKM.